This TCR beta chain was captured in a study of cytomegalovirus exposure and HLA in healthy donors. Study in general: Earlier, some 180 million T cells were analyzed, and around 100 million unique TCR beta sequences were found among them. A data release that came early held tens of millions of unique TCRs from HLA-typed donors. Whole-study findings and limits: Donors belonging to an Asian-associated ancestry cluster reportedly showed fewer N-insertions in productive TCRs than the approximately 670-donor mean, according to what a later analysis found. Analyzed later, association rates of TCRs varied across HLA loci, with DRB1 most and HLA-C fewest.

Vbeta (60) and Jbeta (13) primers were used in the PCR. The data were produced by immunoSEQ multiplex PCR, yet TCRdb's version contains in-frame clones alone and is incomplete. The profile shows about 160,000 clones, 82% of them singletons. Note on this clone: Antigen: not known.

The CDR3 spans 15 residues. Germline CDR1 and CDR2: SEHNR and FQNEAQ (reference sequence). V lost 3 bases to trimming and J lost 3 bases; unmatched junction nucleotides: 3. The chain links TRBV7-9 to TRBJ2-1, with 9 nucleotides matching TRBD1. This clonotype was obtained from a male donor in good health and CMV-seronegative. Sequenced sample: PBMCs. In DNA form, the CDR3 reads TGTGCCAGCAGCTTTGACAGGGGGATCTACAATGAGCAGTTCTTC. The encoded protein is CASSFDRGIYNEQFF.